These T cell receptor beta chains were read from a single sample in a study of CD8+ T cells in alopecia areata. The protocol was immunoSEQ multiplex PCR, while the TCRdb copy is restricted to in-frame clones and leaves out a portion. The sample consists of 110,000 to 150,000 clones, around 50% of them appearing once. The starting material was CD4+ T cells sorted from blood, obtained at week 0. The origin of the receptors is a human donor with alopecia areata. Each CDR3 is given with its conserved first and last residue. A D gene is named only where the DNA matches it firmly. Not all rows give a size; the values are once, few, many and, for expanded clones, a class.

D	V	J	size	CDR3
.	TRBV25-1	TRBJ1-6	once	CASSENLGNSPLHF
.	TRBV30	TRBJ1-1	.	CGLQGTNTEAFF
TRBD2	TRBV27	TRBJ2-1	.	CASSRGRLAGGRNEQFF
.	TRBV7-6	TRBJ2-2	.	CASSLAEAANTGELFF
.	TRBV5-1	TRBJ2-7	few	CASSLVGNLGDEQYF
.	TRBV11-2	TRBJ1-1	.	CASSLAGGTEAFF
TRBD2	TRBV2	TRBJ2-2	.	CASRGTSGTTGELFF
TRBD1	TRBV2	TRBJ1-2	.	CASRETGLTYGYTF
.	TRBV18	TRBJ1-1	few	CASSPPLRQDGRLNTEAFF
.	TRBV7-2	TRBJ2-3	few	CASSHGTDTQYF
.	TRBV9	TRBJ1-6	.	CASSVWEYNSPLHF
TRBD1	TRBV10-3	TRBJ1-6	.	CAISESTGTEGSPLHF
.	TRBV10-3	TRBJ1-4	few	CAISDDSTNEKLFF
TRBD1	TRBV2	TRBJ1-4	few	CASLLGQGTKRTNEKLFF
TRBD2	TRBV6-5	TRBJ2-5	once	CASSLVAGLQETQYF
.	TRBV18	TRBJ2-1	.	CASSPRSEQFF
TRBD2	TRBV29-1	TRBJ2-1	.	CSVGGLAGVYNEQFF
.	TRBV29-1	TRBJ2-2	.	CSAERTRGTGELFF
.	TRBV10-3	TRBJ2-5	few	CAIRGALQETQYF
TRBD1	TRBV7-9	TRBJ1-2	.	CASSKLHQGTGNYGYTF
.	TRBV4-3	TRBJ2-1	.	CASSQAYSNEQFF
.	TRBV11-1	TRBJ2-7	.	CASSLESASSYEQYF
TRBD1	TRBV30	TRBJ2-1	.	CAWSTAGGMRNEQFF
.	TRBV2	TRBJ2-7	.	CASNLQAYEQYF
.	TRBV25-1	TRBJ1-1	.	CASRRRGGTEAFF
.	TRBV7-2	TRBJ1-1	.	CASSDRGGLEAFF
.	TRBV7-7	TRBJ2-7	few	CASSADGGYEQYF
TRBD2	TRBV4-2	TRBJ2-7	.	CASSQTLGEGRYEQYF
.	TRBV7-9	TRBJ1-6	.	CASSVMGPLHF
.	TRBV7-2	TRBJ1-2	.	CASSQGTMNNYGYTF
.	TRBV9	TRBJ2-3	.	CASSQQVSDTQYF
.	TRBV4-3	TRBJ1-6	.	CASSQDRHGYNSPLHF
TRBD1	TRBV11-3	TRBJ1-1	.	CASSLGGQAAEAFF
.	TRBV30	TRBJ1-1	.	CAWSVWPTNTEAFF
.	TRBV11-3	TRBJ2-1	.	CASSPEGEQFF
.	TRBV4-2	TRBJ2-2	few	CASSQRGSTPGELFF
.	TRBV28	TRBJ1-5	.	CASSLWTALQPQHF
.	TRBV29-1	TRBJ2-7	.	CSVKFGYEQYF
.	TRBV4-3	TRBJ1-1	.	CASSPSTRGRTEAFF
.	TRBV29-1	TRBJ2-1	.	CSGGNGGSYNEQFF
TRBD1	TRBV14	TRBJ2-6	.	CASSQTPTGASLWSGANVLTF
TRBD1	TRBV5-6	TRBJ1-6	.	CASRRMTGNNSPLHF
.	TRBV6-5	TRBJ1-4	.	CASSPLGREGGKLFF
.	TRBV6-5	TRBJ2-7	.	CASTLGDSYEQYF
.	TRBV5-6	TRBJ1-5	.	CASSITKGWIRNQPQHF
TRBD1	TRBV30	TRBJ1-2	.	CAWRPDFRGLGYGYTF
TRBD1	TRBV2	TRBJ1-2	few	CASSEGQGASGYTF
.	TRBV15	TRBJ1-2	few	CATSSGTGYGYTF
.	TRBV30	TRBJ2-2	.	CAWSGVLDGELFF
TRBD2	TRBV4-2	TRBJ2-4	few	CASSQHRDYHWVAKNIQYF
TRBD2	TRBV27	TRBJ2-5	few	CASSSTSQGGSQYF
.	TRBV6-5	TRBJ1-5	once	CASSQRGGSNQPQHF